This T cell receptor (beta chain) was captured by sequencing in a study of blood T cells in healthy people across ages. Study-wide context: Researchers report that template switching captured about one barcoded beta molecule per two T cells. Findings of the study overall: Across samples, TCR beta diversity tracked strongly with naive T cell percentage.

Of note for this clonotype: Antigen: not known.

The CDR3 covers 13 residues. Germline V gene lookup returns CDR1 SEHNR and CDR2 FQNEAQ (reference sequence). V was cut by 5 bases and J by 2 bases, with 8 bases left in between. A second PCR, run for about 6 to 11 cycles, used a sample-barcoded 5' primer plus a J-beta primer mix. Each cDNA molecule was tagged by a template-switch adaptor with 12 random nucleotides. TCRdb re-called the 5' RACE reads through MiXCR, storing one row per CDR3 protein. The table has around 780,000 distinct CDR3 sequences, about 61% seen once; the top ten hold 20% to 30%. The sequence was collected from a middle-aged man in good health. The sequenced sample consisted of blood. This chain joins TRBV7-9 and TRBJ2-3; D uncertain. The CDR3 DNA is TGTGCCAGCAGCCAGCCCTACACAGATACGCAGTATTTT. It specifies CASSQPYTDTQYF.